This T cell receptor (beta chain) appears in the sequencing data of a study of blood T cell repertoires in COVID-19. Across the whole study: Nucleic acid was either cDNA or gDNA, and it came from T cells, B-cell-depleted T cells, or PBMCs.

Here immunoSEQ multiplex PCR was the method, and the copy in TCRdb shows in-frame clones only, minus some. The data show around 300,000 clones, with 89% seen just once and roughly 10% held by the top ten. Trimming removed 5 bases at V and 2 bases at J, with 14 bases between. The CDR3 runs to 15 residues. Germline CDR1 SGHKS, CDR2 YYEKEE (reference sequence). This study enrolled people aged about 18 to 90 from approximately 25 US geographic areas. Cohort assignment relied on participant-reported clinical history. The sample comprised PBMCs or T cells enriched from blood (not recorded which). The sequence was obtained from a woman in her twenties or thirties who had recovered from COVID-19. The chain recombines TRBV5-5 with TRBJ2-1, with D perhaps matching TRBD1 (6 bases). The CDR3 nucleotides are TGTGCCAGCAGTCAAACAGGGTTACCCTACAATGAGCAGTTCTTC. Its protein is CASSQTGLPYNEQFF.